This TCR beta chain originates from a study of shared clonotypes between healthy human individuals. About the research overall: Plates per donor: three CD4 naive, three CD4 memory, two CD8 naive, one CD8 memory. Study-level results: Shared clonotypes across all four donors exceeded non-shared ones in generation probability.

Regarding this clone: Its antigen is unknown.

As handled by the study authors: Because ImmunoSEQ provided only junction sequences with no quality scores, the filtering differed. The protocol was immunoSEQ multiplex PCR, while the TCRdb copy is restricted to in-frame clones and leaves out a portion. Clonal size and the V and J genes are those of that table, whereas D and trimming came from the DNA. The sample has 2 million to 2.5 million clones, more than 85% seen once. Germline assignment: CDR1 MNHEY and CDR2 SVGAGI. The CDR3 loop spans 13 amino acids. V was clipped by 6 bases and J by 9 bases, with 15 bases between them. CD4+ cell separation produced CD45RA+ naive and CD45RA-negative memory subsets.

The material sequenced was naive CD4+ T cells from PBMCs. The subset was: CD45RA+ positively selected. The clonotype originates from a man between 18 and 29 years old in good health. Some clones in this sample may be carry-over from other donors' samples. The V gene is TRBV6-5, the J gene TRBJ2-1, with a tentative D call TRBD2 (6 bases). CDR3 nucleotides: TGTGCCAGCAGACACCTCGGGAGCGGTGAGCAGTTCTTC. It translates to CASRHLGSGEQFF.